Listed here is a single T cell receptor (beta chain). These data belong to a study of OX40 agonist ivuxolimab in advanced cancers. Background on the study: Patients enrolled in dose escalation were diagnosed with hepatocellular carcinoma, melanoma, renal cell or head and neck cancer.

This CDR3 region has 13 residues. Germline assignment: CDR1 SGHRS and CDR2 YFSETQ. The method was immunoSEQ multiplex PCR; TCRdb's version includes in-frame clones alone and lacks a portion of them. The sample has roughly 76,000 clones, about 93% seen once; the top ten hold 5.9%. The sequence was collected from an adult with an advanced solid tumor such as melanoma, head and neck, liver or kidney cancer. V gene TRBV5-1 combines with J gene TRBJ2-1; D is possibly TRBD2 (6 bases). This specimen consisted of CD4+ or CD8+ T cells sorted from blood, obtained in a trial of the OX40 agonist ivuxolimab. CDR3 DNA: TGCGCTACGCGGGAAAGCTCCTACAATGAGCAGTTCTTC. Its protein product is CATRESSYNEQFF.